The 6 T cell receptor beta chains presented below share a single source sample, sequenced in a study of blood T cell repertoires in COVID-19. Only in-frame clones appear in the TCRdb table, and some are missing; sequencing was by immunoSEQ multiplex PCR. Among around 50,000 clones listed, roughly 87% were seen once. The specimen was peripheral blood. These TCRs come from a woman aged 80 or over with COVID-19, enrolled during active disease.

This sequence joins TRBV11-3 and TRBJ2-3; perhaps TRBD2 as D (6 bases). This CDR3 region has 13 residues. Germline assignment: CDR1 SGHNT and CDR2 YENEEA. Between the trimmed V and J ends, which lost 4 bases and 5 bases, there was a span of 10 bases. The CDR3 DNA follows: TGTGCCAGCAGCTCTTACGGGAGAGATACGCAGTATTTT. This sequence encodes CASSSYGRDTQYF.

This chain connects TRBV5-1 to TRBJ2-7, with D tentatively TRBD2 (6 bases). Germline values: CDR1 SGHRS, CDR2 YFSETQ. Trimming took 1 base from V and 6 from J, leaving 20 bases between them. This CDR3 contains 16 residues. As DNA, the CDR3 is TGCGCCAGCAGCTTGTACGATTTTGTGGAGGGGTCCGAGCAGTACTTC. The encoded protein is CASSLYDFVEGSEQYF. Using reference TRBV5-1 and TRBJ2-7 for the parts outside the CDR3, the full variable domain is KAGVTQTPRYLIKTRGQQVTLSCSPISGHRSVSWYQQTPGQGLQFLFEYFSETQRNKGNFPGRFSGRQFSNSRSEMNVSTLELGDSALYLCASSLYDFVEGSEQYFGPGTRLTVT.

This clone was seen once. The CDR3 region has the DNA TGTGCCAGCAGTTTTTCGCGGGGGATCTATGGCTACACCTTC. Amino acid sequence: CASSFSRGIYGYTF. The chain couples TRBV27 to TRBJ1-2; D may be TRBD1 (5 bases). Germline V gene sequence: CDR1 MNHEY, CDR2 SMNVEV (reference sequence). The V end was cut by 3 bases, the J end by 4 bases, with 12 bases between. This CDR3 is 14 amino acids long.

J is TRBJ1-6 and V is TRBV2, with TRBD1 matching over 8 bases. V lost 10 bases, J lost 7 bases, and 9 bases stayed unmatched. The CDR3 length is 14 residues. Germline V gene sequence: CDR1 SNHLY, CDR2 FYNNEI. The CDR3 nucleotides are TGTGCCACCAGACTGACAGGGGAGAATTCACCCCTCCACTTT. It translates to CATRLTGENSPLHF. The complete variable domain, with remaining parts taken from reference TRBV2 and TRBJ1-6, reads EPEVTQTPSHQVTQMGQEVILRCVPISNHLYFYWYRQILGQKVEFLVSFYNNEISEKSEIFDDQFSVERPDGSNFTLKIRSTKLEDSAMYFCATRLTGENSPLHFGNGTRLTVT.

Notes on this clone: Additional DNA sequences in this sample encode the identical CDR3. The chain combines TRBV12-3 or TRBV12-4 with TRBJ1-5; D perhaps matches TRBD1 (6 bases). The V gene lost 5 bases and the J gene lost 4 bases, with 9 bases spanning the gap. This CDR3 spans 13 amino acids. CDR3 region: CASSLDRNQPQHF. The CDR3 region has the DNA TGTGCCAGCAGTCTGGACAGAAATCAGCCCCAGCATTTT.

This sequence joins TRBV19 and TRBJ1-1; D gene ambiguous. The CDR3 runs to 11 residues. From germline, CDR1 is LNHDA and CDR2 SQIVND (reference sequence). V was shortened by 7 bases and J by 1 base, with 4 bases between the two germline ends. CDR3 protein: CASIANTEAFF. The CDR3 coding sequence is TGTGCCAGTATAGCGAACACTGAAGCTTTCTTT.